These 30 T cell receptor beta chains were all obtained from the same sample, sequenced in a study of CD8 T cells in Susac syndrome. After extraction with the RNeasy kit, roughly 0.5 to 1 ug of the RNA was reverse transcribed using random hexamers. TCRdb reprocessed the immunoSEQ multiplex PCR reads via MiXCR and lists one record per CDR3 protein. Here the sample spans some 110,000 distinct CDR3 sequences, over 85% being singletons. The sequencing input was CD8+ T cells from PBMCs. All receptors come from a human donor with multiple sclerosis.

The chain employs TRBV6-6 and TRBJ1-1, with a possible D match to TRBD1 (6 bases). Trimming pared 10 bases from V and 10 bases from J, leaving 13 bases between. Germline V lookup: CDR1 MNHNY, CDR2 SVGAGI (reference sequence). The CDR3 has 10 amino acids. The CDR3 DNA reads TGTGCCACCTGGACAGTCGCAGCTTTCTTT. As protein: CATWTVAAFF.

This rearrangement joins TRBV28 to TRBJ1-1; tentatively, D is TRBD1 (6 bases). V lost 3 bases, J lost 13 bases, and 24 bases lay in between. Per the germline V gene, CDR1 is MDHEN and CDR2 is SYDVKM. This CDR3 has 15 amino acids. The CDR3, as DNA: TGTGCCAGCAGTTTTGGGTACGACAGGACAAGGGAGGTTTTCTTT. Its protein product is CASSFGYDRTREVFF.

The genes are TRBV2 and TRBJ2-7, with TRBD2 matching over 9 bases. The J segment lost 1 base and the V segment lost 2 bases, leaving 6 bases of the junction unmatched. This CDR3 is built from 16 residues. Germline lookup yields CDR1 SNHLY and CDR2 FYNNEI. The CDR3 protein is CASSESLAGISYEQYV. CDR3 nucleotides: TGTGCCAGCAGTGAATCCCTAGCGGGAATTTCCTACGAGCAGTACGTC.

This rearrangement joins TRBV7-9 to TRBJ2-5, with 9 positions matching TRBD2. This CDR3 has 15 amino acids. CDR1 is SEHNR, CDR2 FQNEAQ, per germline (reference sequence). V gave up 5 bases and J gave up 1 base; unmatched junction bases: 5. The CDR3 here is CASSPREGPQETQYF. For the CDR3, the DNA is TGTGCCAGCAGCCCGCGGGAGGGGCCCCAAGAGACCCAGTACTTC.

The table lists this clonotype with a count of one. The V and J genes are TRBV13 and TRBJ2-2; TRBD1 agrees at 9 bases. Germline values: CDR1 PRHDT, CDR2 FYEKMQ (reference sequence). The CDR3 is 17 amino acids. J lost 4 bases, V lost 5 bases, and 11 bases had no gene match. The CDR3 DNA sequence: TGTGCCAGCAGCCCCTTCAACAGGGGGCAGGGCACCGGGGAGCTGTTTTTT. This gives the protein CASSPFNRGQGTGELFF.

This chain joins TRBV10-3 and TRBJ2-1, with 11 nucleotides matching TRBD2. The germline gives CDR1 ENHRY, CDR2 SYGVKD. V dropped 6 bases and J dropped 2; count of bases not matched to a gene: 6. The CDR3 has 16 amino acids. CDR3 sequence (DNA): TGTGCCATCAGGGCAACTAGCGGGAGTACCTACAATGAGCAGTTCTTC. Translating it yields CAIRATSGSTYNEQFF.

The rearrangement joins TRBV7-8 to TRBJ2-2; D may be TRBD1 (6 bases). Trimming took off 1 base at V and 6 bases at J, with 18 bases between the two ends. Germline loops: CDR1 SGHVS, CDR2 FQNEAQ. The CDR3 is 17 amino acids. DNA of the CDR3: TGTGCCAGCAGCTTAGAGGGGACACGAGAGTTCCCCGGGGAGCTGTTTTTT. Protein product: CASSLEGTREFPGELFF.

The V and J genes are TRBV7-3 and TRBJ2-3; tentative D call: TRBD1 (5 bases). There are 15 residues in the CDR3. The V end lost 1 base, the J end lost 5 bases, and 13 bases lay between the germline ends. The germline CDR1 and CDR2 sequences are SGHTA and FQGTGA. The CDR3 DNA follows: TGTGCCAGCAGCTTAATCCTGGGGCAGGGAGATACGCAGTATTTT. It translates to CASSLILGQGDTQYF.

The gene calls are TRBV18 and TRBJ2-7, with D perhaps given as TRBD1 or TRBD2 (6 bases each). V was trimmed by 0 bases and J by 12 bases, leaving 21 bases between them. CDR3 length: 15 amino acids. CDR1 is KGHSH and CDR2 is LQKENI in the germline V gene. CDR3 sequence reads: CASSPPYGGHGKSYF. CDR3 DNA: TGTGCCAGCTCACCACCGTACGGGGGCCATGGGAAGTCGTACTTC.

The J gene is TRBJ2-3, the V gene TRBV7-6; either TRBD1 or TRBD2 may fit D (7 bases each). This CDR3 is built from 17 residues. The V gene's germline CDR1 is SGHVS and CDR2 FNYEAQ. V was clipped by 0 bases and J by 0 bases, with 13 bases between them. CDR3 in DNA: TGTGCCAGCAGCTTAGCGGGAGGGACAGCTAGCACAGATACGCAGTATTTT. Encoded protein: CASSLAGGTASTDTQYF. The variable domain in full, with the rest retrieved from reference TRBV7-6 and TRBJ2-3, is GAGVSQSPRYKVTKRGQDVALRCDPISGHVSLYWYRQALGQGPEFLTYFNYEAQQDKSGLPNDRFSAERPEGSISTLTIQRTEQRDSAMYRCASSLAGGTASTDTQYFGPGTRLTVL.

The chain recombines TRBV20-1 with TRBJ2-1; 7 bases are shared with TRBD2. In germline, CDR1 is DFQATT, CDR2 SNEGSKA (reference sequence). The length of the CDR3 is 12 residues. J gave up 9 bases and V 5 bases, and 7 bases lay outside the gene matches. CDR3 loop: CSAGKGLTEQFF. The CDR3 region has the DNA TGCAGTGCTGGTAAGGGACTAACTGAGCAGTTCTTC.

The chain recombines TRBV6-5 with TRBJ2-7; 9 nucleotides agree with TRBD1. V dropped 7 bases and J dropped 4; count of bases not matched to a gene: 8. CDR1 is MNHEY and CDR2 is SVGAGI in the germline V gene. This CDR3 comprises 14 residues. The CDR3 region is CASTPTGGRYEQYF. CDR3 DNA: TGTGCCAGCACCCCGACAGGGGGAAGGTACGAGCAGTACTTC.

The rearrangement links TRBV29-1 to TRBJ2-1; 12 nucleotides align to TRBD2. CDR1 SQVTM and CDR2 ANQGSEA come from the germline V gene. J lost 7 bases, V lost 1 base, and 8 bases had no gene match. This CDR3 comprises 16 residues. The CDR3 DNA reads TGCAGCGTTGAAGGGGCTAGCGGGAGGGGTAAGAATGAGCAGTTCTTC. This codes for CSVEGASGRGKNEQFF.

V usage is TRBV24-1 and J usage is TRBJ2-1; D is unclear. This CDR3 region has 14 residues. Trimming took 3 bases from V and 9 from J, leaving 14 bases between them. Germline V gene sequence: CDR1 KGHDR, CDR2 SFDVKD. The CDR3 loop reads CATSDVRVKGEQFF. CDR3 nucleotides: TGTGCCACCAGTGATGTAAGAGTAAAGGGTGAGCAGTTCTTC.

V is TRBV2 and J is TRBJ2-3; D is possibly TRBD2 (5 bases). Trimming cost V 7 bases and J 2 bases, with 10 bases left between them. The length of the CDR3 is 13 residues. Germline V gene sequence: CDR1 SNHLY, CDR2 FYNNEI. CDR3 nucleotides: TGTGCCAGCACCGGGGTATACACAGATACGCAGTATTTT. Residues: CASTGVYTDTQYF.

The chain joins TRBV30 to TRBJ2-2; D gene ambiguous. The CDR3 sequence is 12 residues long. Germline-derived CDR1 and CDR2 are GTSNPN and SVGIG (reference sequence). Trimming took 5 bases from V and 7 from J, leaving 11 bases between them. CDR3 sequence: CAWSSGSGELFF. DNA for the CDR3: TGTGCCTGGTCTTCAGGTAGCGGGGAGCTGTTTTTT.

This sequence joins TRBV19 and TRBJ1-1; tentative D call: TRBD1 (5 bases). V was cut by 5 bases and J by 0 bases, with 13 bases left in between. This CDR3 contains 15 residues. Germline values: CDR1 LNHDA, CDR2 SQIVND (reference sequence). For the CDR3, the DNA is TGTGCCAGTAGTCCAAGGGTCAGGGTGAACACTGAAGCTTTCTTT. Translating it yields CASSPRVRVNTEAFF.

J is TRBJ1-1 and V is TRBV11-2; no clear D. The V end lost 5 bases, the J end lost 11 bases, and 12 bases lay between the germline ends. The CDR3 is made up of 11 amino acids. Germline V gene data show CDR1 as SGHAT and CDR2 as FQNNGV. The DNA of the CDR3 is TGTGCCAGCAGCCATAGCTCCGGGGCTTTCTTT. It yields the protein CASSHSSGAFF.

The chain carries TRBV5-4 and TRBJ2-3, with D perhaps matching TRBD2 (5 bases). V shed 0 bases and J shed 2 bases, with 10 bases lying between them. This CDR3 has 15 amino acids. Germline values: CDR1 SGHNT, CDR2 YYREEE (reference sequence). CDR3 amino acids: CASSLVREITDTQYF. CDR3 DNA sequence: TGTGCCAGCAGCTTGGTTCGGGAAATCACAGATACGCAGTATTTT. The full variable domain, its missing parts supplied by reference TRBV5-4 and TRBJ2-3, is ETGVTQSPTHLIKTRGQQVTLRCSSQSGHNTVSWYQQALGQGPQFIFQYYREEENGRGNFPPRFSGLQFPNYSSELNVNALELDDSALYLCASSLVREITDTQYFGPGTRLTVL.

A single count supports this clonotype. The CDR3 nucleotides are TGTGCCAGCAGCCCTCGGTATCGACGAGAGGGGGAGACCCAGTACTTC. The encoded protein is CASSPRYRREGETQYF. The chain couples TRBV9 to TRBJ2-5; D might be TRBD1 or TRBD2, each matching 5 bases. The CDR3 spans 16 residues. Trimming pared 4 bases from V and 5 bases from J, leaving 21 bases between. Per germline, CDR1 SGDLS and CDR2 YYNGEE.

V and J are TRBV6-1 and TRBJ2-3; no definite D call. CDR3 length: 13 residues. Germline loops: CDR1 MNHNS, CDR2 SASEGT. Deletions cut 4 bases from V and 2 bases from J, with 7 bases between. CDR3 sequence: CASSVAPTDTQYF. CDR3 coding DNA: TGTGCCAGCAGTGTAGCCCCCACAGATACGCAGTATTTT.

The chain links TRBV7-3 to TRBJ2-5, with D perhaps given as TRBD1 or TRBD2 (6 bases each). Per the germline V gene, CDR1 is SGHTA and CDR2 is FQGTGA. The CDR3 loop spans 15 amino acids. The V gene lost 2 bases and the J gene lost 1 base, with 11 bases spanning the gap. The CDR3 DNA follows: TGTGCCAGCAGCTTAGGAGGGGGGATCCAAGAGACCCAGTACTTC. Protein: CASSLGGGIQETQYF.

This chain links TRBV20-1 with TRBJ2-4; D not resolved. The CDR3 runs to 14 residues. Germline V gives CDR1 DFQATT, CDR2 SNEGSKA (reference sequence). Trimming stripped 5 bases from V and 3 bases from J, with 14 bases between. The chain's CDR3 is CSAGPRDNKNIQYF. CDR3 DNA: TGCAGTGCTGGTCCCCGAGACAACAAAAACATTCAGTACTTC.

The gene calls are TRBV12-5 and TRBJ2-2; D is undetermined. V lost 2 bases and J 8 bases, leaving 3 bases between the germline ends. This CDR3 region has 11 residues. CDR1 is LGHNT and CDR2 is FRNRAP in the germline V gene. The CDR3 coding sequence is TGTGCTAGTGGTTTGTCTGGGGAGCTGTTTTTT. It is translated as CASGLSGELFF.

V is TRBV9 and J is TRBJ1-4; a weak D match, TRBD1 (6 bases). CDR3 length: 14 amino acids. V was trimmed by 4 bases and J by 4 bases, leaving 11 bases between them. Germline V lookup: CDR1 SGDLS, CDR2 YYNGEE. CDR3 protein: CASSTRGSNEKLFF. CDR3 nucleotides: TGTGCCAGCAGCACCAGGGGAAGTAATGAAAAACTGTTTTTT.

The chain joins TRBV5-4 to TRBJ2-3; D possibly matches TRBD1 or TRBD2 (6 bases each). The germline CDR1 and CDR2 sequences are SGHNT and YYREEE (reference sequence). Trimming removed 1 base from V and 2 bases from J, with 11 bases in between. This CDR3 spans 15 amino acids. The CDR3 reads CASSLWGAPTDTQYF. As DNA, the CDR3 is TGTGCCAGCAGCTTGTGGGGGGCCCCCACAGATACGCAGTATTTT.

The DNA of the CDR3 is TGTGCCTGGATCAGGGGCAGGGGGAACAGGAACACTGAAGCTTTCTTT. Encoded protein: CAWIRGRGNRNTEAFF. V usage is TRBV30 and J usage is TRBJ1-1, with 7 bases matching TRBD1. The V segment lost 4 bases and the J segment 1 base; nucleotides outside the gene matches: 12. The CDR3 is 16 residues long. CDR1 GTSNPN and CDR2 SVGIG come from the germline V gene (reference sequence).

The chain couples TRBV10-3 to TRBJ2-7; tentative D call: TRBD2 (5 bases). Between the trimmed V and J ends, which lost 7 bases and 2 bases, there was a span of 12 bases. The CDR3 is 13 residues long. The germline gives CDR1 ENHRY, CDR2 SYGVKD. CDR3 nucleotides: TGTGCCATCACCTCCGGGGATCCCTACGAGCAGTACGTC. Translation: CAITSGDPYEQYV.

The rearrangement uses TRBV28 and TRBJ2-7; D possibly matches TRBD1 or TRBD2 (7 bases each). Germline loops: CDR1 MDHEN, CDR2 SYDVKM. The V and J ends lost 2 bases and 5 bases respectively, with 13 bases between them. The CDR3 loop spans 14 amino acids. CDR3 nucleotide sequence: TGTGCCAGCAGTTTAGCAGGGGGGGCCCACGAGCAGTACGTC. It specifies CASSLAGGAHEQYV.

The chain employs TRBV3-1 and TRBJ2-1, with D possibly TRBD1 on 6 matching bases. Trimming removed 3 bases at V and 6 bases at J, with 18 bases between. Germline V gene data show CDR1 as LGHDT and CDR2 as YNNKEL (reference sequence). This CDR3 has 16 amino acids. The CDR3 here is CASSHPGQSVSNEQFF. The CDR3 DNA follows: TGTGCCAGCAGCCATCCCGGACAGTCAGTATCCAATGAGCAGTTCTTC.